This record looks at one T cell receptor beta chain sequence and its context. The antigen remains unidentified. Data came from immunoSEQ multiplex PCR; TCRdb stores just in-frame clones and leaves some out. Here the sample spans 100,000 or so clones, 85% to 90% being singletons. The sample belongs to a study of T cell responses to AZD1222 COVID-19 vaccine. The CDR3 covers 13 residues. Germline V gene data show CDR1 as MNHEY and CDR2 as SVGAGI. Trimming cost V 0 bases and J 7 bases, with 10 bases left between them. Study observations and caveats: Seropositive at baseline were only a handful of AZD1222 recipients.

The sample was peripheral blood, taken 28 days after the second AZD1222 dose. The chain links TRBV6-5 to TRBJ2-7; D uncertain. This receptor was taken from an adult who received the AZD1222 COVID-19 vaccine. The CDR3 spells CASSYSNSEEQYF. Written as DNA, the CDR3 is TGTGCCAGCAGTTACTCGAATTCGGAAGAGCAGTACTTC.